Listed here are 14 T cell receptor beta chains from one sample, sequenced in a study of T cell responses to AZD1222 COVID-19 vaccine (dated by TCRdb to about 2021). Library creation used the immunoSEQ multiplex PCR assay. TCRdb took over this immuneACCESS table, retaining in-frame rearrangements with V and J assigned. Such tables are incomplete; in checked studies, under half of the missing clones stem from an unresolved V gene, and the remainder is unexplained. This sample holds more than 140,000 clones; approximately 88% were observed only once. The ten most abundant clones make up 3% to 4% of the sample. The sample's time point label, in plain terms: baseline before first vaccination. The sample's treatment or condition label, decoded: meningococcal conjugate vaccine given as trial control. The source material was peripheral blood, sampled on day 0 of MenACWY control vaccination. Receptor source: an adult in good health.

The gene calls are TRBV7-8 and TRBJ2-3, with 8 bases fitting TRBD2. V was pared by 5 bases and J by 7 bases, with 14 bases of the junction left unmatched. This CDR3 comprises 16 residues. In germline, CDR1 is SGHVS, CDR2 FQNEAQ. CDR3: CASSPITRGGLNTQYF. The CDR3 DNA reads TGTGCCAGCAGCCCGATTACACGGGGGGGCCTGAATACGCAGTATTTT.

This clone is a singleton in its sample. This sequence joins TRBV15 and TRBJ1-3, with D maybe TRBD1 (5 bases). Germline CDR1 and CDR2: LNHNV and YYDKDF (reference sequence). The CDR3 totals 15 residues. V dropped 1 base and J dropped 3 bases, with 10 bases sitting between them. This chain's CDR3 is CATSRGGAGGNTIYF. In nucleotides, the CDR3 is TGTGCCACCAGCAGAGGAGGGGCTGGTGGAAACACCATATATTTT.

The chain recombines TRBV5-1 with TRBJ1-1; D not resolved. Germline values: CDR1 SGHRS, CDR2 YFSETQ. Trimming pared 0 bases from V and 0 bases from J, leaving 6 bases between. The CDR3 has 14 amino acids. The CDR3 loop reads CASSLDLLNTEAFF. CDR3 sequence (DNA): TGCGCCAGCAGCTTGGACTTACTGAACACTGAAGCTTTCTTT.

Only one count was recorded for this clone. V is TRBV30 and J is TRBJ2-1; D not certain. Germline CDR1 reads GTSNPN; CDR2 reads SVGIG (reference sequence). V gave up 3 bases and J gave up 7 bases, with 7 bases separating them. CDR3 size: 11 residues. CDR3 DNA sequence: TGTGCCTGGAGAAGCGAAAATGAGCAGTTCTTC. Protein product: CAWRSENEQFF.

For the CDR3, the DNA is TGTGCCAGCAGCTTTGCGGGGCAGAATACGCAGTATTTT. Translation: CASSFAGQNTQYF. V usage is TRBV11-2 and J usage is TRBJ2-3; D possibly corresponds to TRBD2 (6 bases). Germline V gene sequence: CDR1 SGHAT, CDR2 FQNNGV. With 3 bases removed from V and 7 bases from J, the gap between germline ends came to 11 bases. This CDR3 region has 13 residues.

The V call is TRBV28, the J call TRBJ2-7; 7 positions match TRBD1. CDR1 is MDHEN, CDR2 SYDVKM, per germline. The CDR3 length is 14 residues. The ends lost 5 bases at V and 6 bases at J; junction bases unmatched: 10. In DNA, the CDR3 is TGTGCCAGCAGTCCACCGACAGGGATCACCGAGCAGTACTTC. It codes for CASSPPTGITEQYF.

The rearrangement links TRBV27 to TRBJ2-3, with D possibly being TRBD1 or TRBD2 (6 bases each). Germline V CDR1 and CDR2: MNHEY, SMNVEV (reference sequence). This CDR3 has 16 amino acids. V was shortened by 5 bases and J by 0 bases, with 15 bases between the two germline ends. CDR3 DNA: TGTGCCAGCAGTACTAGAGGGGGGTCAAGCACAGATACGCAGTATTTT. Translating it yields CASSTRGGSSTDTQYF.

The genes are TRBV9 and TRBJ2-7; unclear D gene. V lost 2 bases and J 6 bases, leaving 12 bases between the germline ends. The germline CDR1 and CDR2 sequences are SGDLS and YYNGEE. This CDR3 contains 13 residues. This CDR3 reads CASSVEEYREQYF. For the CDR3, the DNA is TGTGCCAGCAGCGTTGAAGAGTATCGCGAGCAGTACTTC.

The gene calls are TRBV23-1 and TRBJ2-1, with 9 nucleotides matching TRBD2. TRBV23-1 is flagged as an ORF with uncertain function. V was clipped by 4 bases and J by 5 bases; unmatched bases: 6. The CDR3 runs 15 residues. This CDR3 is CASSPLAGGDNEQFF. The CDR3 DNA is TGCGCCAGCAGTCCACTGGCGGGGGGGGACAATGAGCAGTTCTTC.

The chain recombines TRBV5-8 with TRBJ2-2, with a weak D call TRBD2 (5 bases). This CDR3 comprises 16 residues. The V gene's germline CDR1 is SGHTS and CDR2 YDEGEE. Trimming took off 3 bases at V and 1 base at J, with 13 bases between the two ends. For the CDR3, the DNA is TGTGCCAGCAGCTCCGAAAAGGACTGGAACACCGGGGAGCTGTTTTTT. Protein product: CASSSEKDWNTGELFF.

The genes are TRBV12-3 or TRBV12-4 and TRBJ1-5, with D perhaps TRBD1 (5 bases). The CDR3 sequence is 13 residues long. V was cut by 6 bases and J by 2 bases, with 8 bases left in between. CDR3 nucleotides: TGTGCCAGCAGATCGACAGGCAATCAGCCCCAGCATTTT. It yields the protein CASRSTGNQPQHF.

The rearrangement links TRBV6-2 or TRBV6-3 to TRBJ2-3, with unresolved D. The V end was cut by 0 bases, the J end by 2 bases, with 9 bases between. CDR3 size: 15 residues. CDR1 is MNHEY and CDR2 is SVGEGT in the germline V gene. The CDR3 sequence: CASSYSYENTDTQYF. The CDR3 coding sequence is TGTGCCAGCAGTTACTCGTACGAGAACACAGATACGCAGTATTTT.

The V call is TRBV9, the J call TRBJ2-1; 10 bases are a match to TRBD2. The CDR3 loop spans 16 amino acids. CDR1 is SGDLS, CDR2 YYNGEE, per germline. J lost 4 bases, V lost 4 bases, and 8 bases had no gene match. This CDR3 is CASSPEPSGGYNEQFF. As DNA, the CDR3 is TGTGCCAGCAGCCCCGAACCTAGCGGGGGTTACAATGAGCAGTTCTTC. The full variable domain, in which reference TRBV9 and TRBJ2-1 provide the parts outside the CDR3, is DSGVTQTPKHLITATGQRVTLRCSPRSGDLSVYWYQQSLDQGLQFLIQYYNGEERAKGNILERFSAQQFPDLHSELNLSSLELGDSALYFCASSPEPSGGYNEQFFGPGTRLTVL.

The V call is TRBV7-8, the J call TRBJ2-1, with 12 bases matching TRBD2. The CDR3 extends over 20 amino acids. The V gene's germline CDR1 is SGHVS and CDR2 FQNEAQ. J gave up 7 bases and V 3 bases, and 19 bases lay outside the gene matches. The CDR3 reads CASSFTLASGRASGRNEQFF. For the CDR3, the DNA is TGTGCCAGCAGCTTTACTCTCGCTAGCGGGAGGGCCAGTGGACGGAATGAGCAGTTCTTC.